This TCR beta chain was found in a study of post-analysis software for immune sequencing data. The CDR3 is made up of 16 amino acids. In germline, CDR1 is MNHEY, CDR2 SVGAGI. V was trimmed by 5 bases and J by 7 bases, leaving 18 bases between them. Unique molecular identifiers had been added to the TCR beta cDNA libraries. T cells numbering about 0.9 to 10 million yielded cDNA molecules that totaled some 500,000. TCRdb independently ran MiXCR on the PCR reads; one entry per CDR3 protein. The sample yields some 500,000 distinct CDR3 sequences, less than 45% seen once. Study results and caveats: Patients had higher frequencies than controls of about five TRBV segments, including TRBV5-6, TRBV5-1 and TRBV20-1. F measure showed strong co-clustering of same-batch samples. Multiple sclerosis patients showed significantly lower normalized Chao1 diversity than controls did.

A remark on this clonotype: What it binds is not known.

The material sequenced was blood. This sequence was found in a girl between 5 and 17 years old with multiple sclerosis. This sequence joins TRBV6-5 and TRBJ1-6, with D possibly being TRBD1 (6 bases). The CDR3: CASSLDSGAPNSPLHF. The CDR3 region has the DNA TGTGCCAGCAGTCTAGACTCAGGGGCGCCCAATTCACCCCTCCACTTT.